This T cell receptor beta chain was observed in a study of shared clonotypes between healthy human individuals. General observations from the study: Genetic and exposure-history diversity was limited by the few donors. With a handful of donors compared, approximately 5.5% of naive CD4 clonotypes were shared.

Both subsets, CD45RA+ naive and CD45RA-negative memory, were split from the CD4+ cells. Sequencing used immunoSEQ multiplex PCR; TCRdb keeps in-frame clones, though not all of them. The sample has under 550,000 clones, about 95% seen once. A remark on this clone: Its target is unknown.

The specimen was naive CD4+ T cells sorted from blood. Sample subset: CD45RA+ positively selected. The TCR sequence derives from a woman aged 30 to 39 in good health.

The CDR3 sequence is CASTRGSLGPQHF. CDR3 DNA sequence: TGTGCCAGCACCCGGGGGTCCCTTGGGCCCCAGCATTTT. This chain uses TRBV28 with TRBJ1-5, with a possible D match to TRBD1 (5 bases). Germline values: CDR1 MDHEN, CDR2 SYDVKM. The V end lost 7 bases, the J end lost 9 bases, and 16 bases lay between the germline ends. The CDR3 sequence is 13 residues long.